Each of the 2 T cell receptor beta chains below was sequenced from the same sample in a study of T cells after yellow fever vaccination. One entry per CDR3 protein results from TCRdb running MiXCR on the 5' RACE reads. The sample has roughly 310,000 distinct CDR3 sequences; around 4% are singletons. Sequenced material: PBMCs, taken on the day of the yellow fever booster vaccination. These TCRs come from a man younger than 35 who received the YFV17D yellow fever vaccine.

The V call is TRBV6-1, the J call TRBJ1-1; D is unclear. The CDR3 length is 13 residues. Trimming cost V 4 bases and J 5 bases, with 11 bases left between them. Germline V gives CDR1 MNHNS, CDR2 SASEGT. The CDR3 loop is CASSASLGTEAFF. In nucleotides, the CDR3 is TGTGCCAGCAGTGCAAGCTTGGGGACTGAAGCTTTCTTT.

The V and J genes are TRBV7-2 and TRBJ2-5; a possible D gene is TRBD1 (6 bases). The germline V and J ends were trimmed by 1 base and 2 bases, with 20 bases remaining between them. This CDR3 is 18 amino acids long. Germline CDR1 SGHTA, CDR2 FQGNSA. The CDR3 is CASSLGVDRRLSQETQYF. The CDR3 nucleotides are TGTGCCAGCAGCTTAGGGGTTGACAGGCGGCTTAGTCAAGAGACCCAGTACTTC.